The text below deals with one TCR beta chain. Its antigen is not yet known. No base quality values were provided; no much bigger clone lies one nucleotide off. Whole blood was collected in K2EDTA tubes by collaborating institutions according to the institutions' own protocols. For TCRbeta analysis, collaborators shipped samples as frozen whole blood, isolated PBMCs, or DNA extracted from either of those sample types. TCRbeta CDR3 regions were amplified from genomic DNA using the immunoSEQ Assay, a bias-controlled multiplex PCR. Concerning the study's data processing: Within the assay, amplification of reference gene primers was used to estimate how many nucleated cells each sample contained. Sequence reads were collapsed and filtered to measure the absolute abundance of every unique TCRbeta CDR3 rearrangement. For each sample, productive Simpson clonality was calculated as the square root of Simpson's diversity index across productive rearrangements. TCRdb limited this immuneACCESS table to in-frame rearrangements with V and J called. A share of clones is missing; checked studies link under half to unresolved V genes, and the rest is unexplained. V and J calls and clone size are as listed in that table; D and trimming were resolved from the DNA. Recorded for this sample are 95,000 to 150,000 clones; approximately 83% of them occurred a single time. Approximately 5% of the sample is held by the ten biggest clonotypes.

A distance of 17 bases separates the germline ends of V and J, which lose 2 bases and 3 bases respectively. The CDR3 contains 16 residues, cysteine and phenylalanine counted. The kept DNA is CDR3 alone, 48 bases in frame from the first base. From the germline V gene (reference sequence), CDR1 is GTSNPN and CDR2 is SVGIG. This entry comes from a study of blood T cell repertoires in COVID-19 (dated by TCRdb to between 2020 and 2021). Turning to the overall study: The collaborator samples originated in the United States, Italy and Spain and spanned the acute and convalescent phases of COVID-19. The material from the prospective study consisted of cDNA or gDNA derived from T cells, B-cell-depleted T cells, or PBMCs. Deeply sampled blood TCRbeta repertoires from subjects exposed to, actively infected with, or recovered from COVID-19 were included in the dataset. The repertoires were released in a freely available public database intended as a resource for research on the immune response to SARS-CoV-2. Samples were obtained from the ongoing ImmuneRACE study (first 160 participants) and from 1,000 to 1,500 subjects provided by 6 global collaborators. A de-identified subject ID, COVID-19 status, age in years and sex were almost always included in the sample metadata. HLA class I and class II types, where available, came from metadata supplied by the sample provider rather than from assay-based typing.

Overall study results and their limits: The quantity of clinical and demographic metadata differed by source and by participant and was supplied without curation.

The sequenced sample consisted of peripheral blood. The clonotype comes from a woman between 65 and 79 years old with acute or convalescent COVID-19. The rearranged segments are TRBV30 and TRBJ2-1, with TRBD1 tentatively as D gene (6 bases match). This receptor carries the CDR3 CAWSRGSQRNYNEQFF. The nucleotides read TGTGCCTGGAGTAGGGGGTCCCAACGGAACTACAATGAGCAGTTCTTC.